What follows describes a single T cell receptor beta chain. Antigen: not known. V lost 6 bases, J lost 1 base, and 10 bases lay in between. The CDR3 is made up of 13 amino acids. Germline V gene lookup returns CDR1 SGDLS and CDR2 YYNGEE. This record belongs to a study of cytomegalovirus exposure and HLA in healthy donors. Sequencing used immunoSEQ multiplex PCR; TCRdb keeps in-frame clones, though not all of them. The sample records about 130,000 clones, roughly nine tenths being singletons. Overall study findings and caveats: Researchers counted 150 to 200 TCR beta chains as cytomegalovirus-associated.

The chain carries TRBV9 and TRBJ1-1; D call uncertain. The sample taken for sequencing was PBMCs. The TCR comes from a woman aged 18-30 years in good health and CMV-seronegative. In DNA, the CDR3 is TGTGCCAGCACTTCCGGGGAGAACACTGAAGCTTTCTTT. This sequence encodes CASTSGENTEAFF.